This T cell receptor (beta chain) was observed in a study of beta chain features in type 1 diabetes. Since all of the isolated RNA was reverse transcribed, expressed TCRB transcripts were what got sequenced. Profiling relied on immunoSEQ multiplex PCR, and the TCRdb table lists in-frame clones only, not all of them. This table holds just over 450,000 clones, 25% to 35% found once. Study-level results: The influence of HLA type on TCRB rearrangement stayed undetermined. There were fewer insertions and more deletions at the VDJ junctions of type 1 diabetes patients.

Concerning this clone: The antigen remains undetermined.

Germline values: CDR1 KGHSH, CDR2 LQKENI. CDR3 size: 14 residues. V shed 6 bases and J shed 1 base, with 7 bases lying between them. Purities over 95% were achieved in all sorted populations. Sequencing input: naive CD4+ T cells from blood. This receptor was obtained from a man aged 18 to 29 in good health. V usage is TRBV18 and J usage is TRBJ2-6, with D uncertain. The CDR3 spells CASSMGSGANVLTF. As DNA, the CDR3 is TGTGCCAGCTCGATGGGATCTGGGGCCAACGTCCTGACTTTC.